This TCR beta chain was obtained from a study of blood T cell repertoires in COVID-19. Study background: Nucleic acid was either cDNA or gDNA, and it came from T cells, B-cell-depleted T cells, or PBMCs.

The authors' processing: Amplified reference gene primers provided the basis for estimating nucleated cell counts. TCRdb keeps only in-frame clones here, not all; method: immunoSEQ multiplex PCR. D and trimming come from the DNA, and the V and J calls and clone size come from that table. The sample records hundreds of thousands of clones, around 87% being singletons. Living in 24 US areas, the participants were between roughly 18 and 90 years of age. The study assigned cohorts using participant-reported clinical history. This clone was seen once. Germline V CDR1 and CDR2: KGHSH, LQKENI. Losses at the gene ends were 6 bases for V and 4 bases for J; bases not matched to a gene: 9. The CDR3 has 15 residues.

The specimen sequenced was PBMCs or T cells enriched from blood (not recorded which). The receptor comes from a woman between 45 and 65 years old who had recovered from COVID-19. The rearrangement joins TRBV18 to TRBJ2-1; 7 bases map to TRBD1. The CDR3 DNA reads TGTGCCAGCTCCCCTTACCAGGGACAGTACAATGAGCAGTTCTTC. It encodes CASSPYQGQYNEQFF. Full variable domain (missing parts from reference TRBV18 and TRBJ2-1): NAGVMQNPRHLVRRRGQEARLRCSPMKGHSHVYWYRQLPEEGLKFMVYLQKENIIDESGMPKERFSAEFPKEGPSILRIQQVVRGDSAAYFCASSPYQGQYNEQFFGPGTRLTVL.